Listed below are T cell receptor beta chains from one sample, sequenced in a study of blood T cells in healthy people across ages. TCRdb reprocessed the 5' RACE reads via MiXCR and lists one record per CDR3 protein. The sample gives roughly 1.5 million distinct CDR3 sequences, about 42% of which show up once; under 5% is in the top ten. Sequencing used blood. Receptors were obtained from a woman between 18 and 30 years old in good health. The CDR3 runs from the conserved cysteine through the conserved F or W. The D gene is left open where the match is weak. Clone size is shown for a subset of rows, as once, few, many or a class of expanded clone.

>TRBJ2-3|.|TRBV15|.
CATSREGQSDTQYF
TGTGCCACCAGCAGAGAAGGACAGTCAGATACGCAGTATTTT
>TRBJ2-1|many|TRBV20-1|.
CSAREKAGSQAYEQFF
TGCAGTGCTAGAGAAAAGGCGGGCTCGCAAGCCTATGAGCAGTTCTTC
>TRBJ2-7|.|TRBV28|TRBD1
CASSLSQGAHEQYF
TGTGCCAGCAGTTTATCCCAGGGGGCCCACGAGCAGTACTTC
>TRBJ2-1|few|TRBV20-1|.
CSARRARLLNEQFF
TGCAGTGCTAGACGCGCGCGCCTACTAAATGAGCAGTTCTTC
>TRBJ1-2|few|TRBV7-2|.
CASSGILQNGYTF
TGTGCCAGCAGCGGAATACTACAGAATGGCTACACCTTC
>TRBJ2-4|.|TRBV28|.
CASVSGRENIQYF
TGTGCCAGCGTTAGCGGACGAGAGAACATTCAGTACTTC
>TRBJ1-5|.|TRBV6-6|TRBD1
CASSYSGQGGSNQPQHF
TGTGCCAGCAGCTACTCCGGACAGGGCGGTAGCAATCAGCCCCAGCATTTT
>TRBJ2-7|.|TRBV6-2/TRBV6-3|TRBD1
CASSVWDRGTEQYF
TGTGCCAGCAGTGTCTGGGACAGGGGAACCGAGCAGTACTTC
>TRBJ2-1|few|TRBV2|.
CASRGVGAYNEQFF
TGTGCCAGTAGGGGAGTGGGGGCCTACAATGAGCAGTTCTTC
>TRBJ2-7|.|TRBV6-6|.
CASSSIGTTGEQYF
TGTGCCAGCAGTTCAATCGGGACGACGGGTGAGCAGTACTTC
>TRBJ1-6|.|TRBV29-1|TRBD1
CSVGDRPNSPLHF
TGCAGCGTGGGGGACAGGCCGAATTCACCCCTCCACTTT
>TRBJ2-4|many|TRBV28|.
CASSLQGISNIQYF
TGTGCCAGCAGTCTACAGGGTATCTCGAACATTCAGTACTTC
>TRBJ1-5|.|TRBV10-3|.
CAISHSDSGFRHF
TGTGCCATCAGCCATTCCGACAGCGGGTTTCGGCATTTT
>TRBJ2-1|.|TRBV6-2/TRBV6-3|TRBD2
CASSYSLAGGGSEQFF
TGTGCCAGCAGTTACTCACTAGCGGGAGGTGGATCTGAGCAGTTCTTC
>TRBJ2-7|.|TRBV5-1|.
CASSFDPLSGEQYF
TGCGCCAGCAGCTTCGACCCCCTAAGCGGCGAGCAGTACTTC
>TRBJ2-1|once|TRBV7-3|TRBD2
CASSRSGMYDPTSDEQFF
TGTGCCAGCAGCCGTAGCGGGATGTACGACCCGACGTCCGATGAGCAGTTCTTC
>TRBJ2-3|few|TRBV18|.
CASSPFVDTQYF
TGTGCCAGCTCACCGTTCGTTGATACGCAGTATTTT
>TRBJ2-1|.|TRBV10-2|TRBD2
CASSSSGRYNEQFF
TGCGCCAGCAGCTCTAGCGGGAGGTACAATGAGCAGTTCTTC
>TRBJ2-1|.|TRBV12-3/TRBV12-4|.
CASSLCLEDCEQFF
TGTGCCAGCAGTTTATGTCTAGAAGACTGTGAGCAGTTCTTC
>TRBJ2-5|.|TRBV7-8|.
CASSPTYLRYQETQYF
TGTGCCAGCAGCCCGACTTACCTGAGGTACCAAGAGACCCAGTACTTC
>TRBJ2-7|.|TRBV27|TRBD1
CASRLGQDYEQYF
TGTGCCAGCAGGCTAGGACAGGATTACGAGCAGTACTTC
>TRBJ2-1|.|TRBV20-1|.
CSARGVSASSYNEQFF
TGCAGTGCTAGAGGAGTCAGCGCCAGCTCCTACAATGAGCAGTTCTTC
>TRBJ1-2|few|TRBV7-2|TRBD1
CASSTTGGHGYTF
TGTGCCAGCAGCACCACAGGGGGCCATGGCTACACCTTC
>TRBJ1-1|many|TRBV4-1|.
CASSQDRGTEAFF
TGCGCCAGCAGCCAAGATAGGGGCACTGAAGCTTTCTTT
>TRBJ1-2|few|TRBV4-1|.
CASSPSPGQIYGYTF
TGCGCCAGCAGCCCAAGCCCTGGACAGATCTATGGCTACACCTTC
>TRBJ2-7|few|TRBV20-1|.
CSARSRQVYEQYF
TGCAGTGCTAGAAGCCGACAGGTCTACGAGCAGTACTTC
>TRBJ1-2|.|TRBV7-9|.
CASSLVLGSPHGYTF
TGTGCCAGCAGCTTAGTTCTGGGATCCCCCCATGGCTACACCTTC
>TRBJ1-2|.|TRBV2|.
CASSLGPAIGYTF
TGTGCCAGCAGCCTGGGGCCGGCTATTGGCTACACCTTC
>TRBJ2-7|.|TRBV11-2|TRBD2
CGTSGSSPYEQYF
TGTGGGACTAGCGGGAGTTCTCCCTACGAGCAGTACTTC
>TRBJ1-5|.|TRBV28|.
CASSTPGTDSNQPQHF
TGTGCCAGCAGTACTCCCGGGACGGATAGCAATCAGCCCCAGCATTTT
>TRBJ1-4|.|TRBV23-1|.
CASSLSETATNEKLFF
TGCGCCAGCAGTCTGTCCGAGACAGCAACTAATGAAAAACTGTTTTTT
>TRBJ1-2|.|TRBV20-1|.
CSAQRSNYGYTF
TGCAGTGCCCAGAGGTCGAACTATGGCTACACCTTC
>TRBJ2-3|.|TRBV10-3|TRBD2
CAISEGAGETDTQYF
TGTGCCATCAGTGAAGGAGCGGGAGAAACGGATACGCAGTATTTT
>TRBJ2-3|.|TRBV10-1|.
CASSDSRRDTQYF
TGCGCCAGCAGTGATAGTAGGAGAGATACGCAGTATTTT
>TRBJ2-7|few|TRBV20-1|TRBD2
CSATNRVSGRVEQYF
TGCAGTGCTACAAACCGGGTTAGCGGGAGGGTCGAGCAGTACTTC
>TRBJ1-6|.|TRBV9|.
CASSVVGILSSYNSPLHF
TGTGCCAGCAGCGTAGTAGGAATACTGAGCTCCTATAATTCACCCCTCCACTTT
>TRBJ2-5|.|TRBV5-6|TRBD2
CASSLELAGAAQTQYF
TGTGCCAGCAGCTTGGAGCTAGCGGGAGCTGCGCAGACCCAGTACTTC
>TRBJ2-7|once|TRBV2|.
CASSPRPSGSYNEQYF
TGTGCCAGCAGTCCCCGCCCCAGCGGATCCTACAATGAGCAGTACTTC
>TRBJ2-5|.|TRBV6-5|TRBD2
CASSSGTSGKKTQYF
TGTGCCAGCAGTAGCGGGACTAGCGGGAAAAAGACCCAGTACTTC
>TRBJ2-1|.|TRBV3-1|TRBD2
CASSQAGERDEQFF
TGTGCCAGCAGCCAGGCGGGAGAAAGGGATGAGCAGTTCTTC
>TRBJ2-1|.|TRBV20-1|TRBD2
CSARDLYGRAIYNEQFF
TGCAGTGCTAGAGATCTCTACGGGAGGGCCATCTACAATGAGCAGTTCTTC
>TRBJ1-1|few|TRBV10-3|TRBD1
CAISRTGVGTEAFF
TGTGCCATCAGTAGGACAGGGGTCGGGACTGAAGCTTTCTTT
>TRBJ2-3|few|TRBV20-1|.
CSARDGLSSLNTQYF
TGCAGTGCTAGAGATGGGCTCTCCAGCTTGAATACGCAGTATTTT
>TRBJ2-1|.|TRBV7-9|.
CASSSRDTSFYNEQFF
TGTGCCAGCAGCTCTCGGGACACCAGTTTCTACAATGAGCAGTTCTTC
>TRBJ1-4|.|TRBV12-3/TRBV12-4|TRBD1
CASSGQGPNEKLFF
TGTGCCAGCAGTGGACAGGGCCCCAATGAAAAACTGTTTTTT
>TRBJ2-7|.|TRBV6-1|TRBD2
CASRTLTSGDEQYF
TGTGCCAGCAGAACCCTGACTAGCGGGGACGAGCAGTACTTC
>TRBJ2-3|few|TRBV24-1|.
CATSDSGSTDTQYF
TGTGCCACCAGTGACTCAGGGAGCACAGATACGCAGTATTTT
>TRBJ1-2|few|TRBV5-1|TRBD1
CASSWNPTGEDGYTF
TGCGCCAGCAGCTGGAACCCGACAGGGGAAGATGGCTACACCTTC
>TRBJ1-2|once|TRBV6-6|.
CASSSPTGWNGYTF
TGTGCCAGCAGTTCACCAACAGGGTGGAATGGCTACACCTTC
>TRBJ2-7|few|TRBV10-3|.
CAIRDSQPTYEQYF
TGTGCCATCAGGGACAGTCAACCGACCTACGAGCAGTACTTC
>TRBJ2-7|.|TRBV7-9|.
CASSQLGEQYF
TGTGCCAGCAGCCAGCTTGGCGAGCAGTACTTC
>TRBJ1-2|.|TRBV20-1|.
CSARDQRGNYGYTF
TGCAGTGCTAGAGATCAGCGGGGTAACTATGGCTACACCTTC